The source of this T cell receptor (beta chain) is a study of blood T cell repertoires in COVID-19 (dated by TCRdb to the early 2020s). In the study overall: Samples covering the acute and convalescent phases of COVID-19 were provided by collaborators in the United States, Italy and Spain. Nearly every sample came with metadata listing a de-identified subject ID, COVID-19 status, age in years and sex. The repertoires were released in a freely available public database intended as a resource for research on the immune response to SARS-CoV-2. Where available, HLA class I and class II types were obtained from metadata supplied by the sample provider rather than from assay-based typing. Deeply sampled blood TCRbeta repertoires from subjects exposed to, actively infected with, or recovered from COVID-19 were included in the dataset. The prospective study material was composed of cDNA or gDNA derived from T cells, B-cell-depleted T cells, or PBMCs. Samples came from the ongoing ImmuneRACE study (first 160 participants) plus 1,254 subjects from 6 global collaborators.

Paper-wide results and their limitations: How much clinical and demographic metadata was included differed by source and by participant, and the metadata was provided uncurated.

TCRbeta CDR3 regions were amplified from genomic DNA by means of the immunoSEQ Assay, a bias-controlled multiplex PCR. The study's processing was this. The number of nucleated cells in each sample was estimated from the amplification of reference gene primers within the assay. To quantify the absolute abundance of each unique TCRbeta CDR3 rearrangement, sequence reads were collapsed and filtered. For each sample, productive Simpson clonality was calculated as the square root of Simpson's diversity index across productive rearrangements. Drawn from immuneACCESS, this table holds only the in-frame rearrangements with V and J called that TCRdb kept. Clones are partly lost; checked studies trace under half to an unresolved V gene and leave the rest unexplained. The V and J calls and the clone size are those of that table, but D and trimming were determined from the DNA. Across this sample there are roughly 400,000 clones, with under 90% seen only once. 1.7% of the sample is in the top ten clones.

The CDR3 spans 13 residues, from the cysteine through the phenylalanine. Solely the CDR3 DNA is kept, with 39 bases framed from the first base. CDR1 and CDR2 are read off the germline V gene (reference sequence) as MNHEY and SMNVEV. V is pared back by 2 bases and J by 7 bases, with 9 bases lying between the germline termini. As concerns this clone: There is no known antigen for this receptor. One base away there is no much larger clone; base qualities are not given.

Participants in the prospective study were enrolled through a virtual design, were aged roughly 18 to 95 years, and lived in roughly 25 United States geographic areas. To assign participants to cohorts, the prospective study relied on clinical history that participants themselves reported in a screening survey and a study questionnaire. ImmuneRACE Cohort 3 recovered participants were defined by two consecutive negative NP/OP PCR tests, healthcare professional clearance, or symptom resolution. Each participant in the prospective study had whole blood, serum and a nasopharyngeal or oropharyngeal swab collected by mobile phlebotomists. Over an approximately 2-month period, participants in the prospective study had the option of providing additional blood draws and questionnaires. Before DNA extraction, blood samples from the prospective study were shipped at room temperature or frozen.

The TCR originated in a woman aged 25-40 years who had recovered from COVID-19. The sequence links TRBV27 to TRBJ1-5; the D gene is unclear. The sample taken for sequencing was PBMCs or T cells enriched from blood (not recorded which). The CDR3 region: CASSLEEGQPQHF. The DNA sequence reads TGTGCCAGCAGTTTAGAAGAGGGCCAGCCCCAGCATTTT.